Given below is one TCR beta chain in context. What it binds is not known. TCRdb's copy holds only in-frame clones and misses some; the assay was immunoSEQ multiplex PCR. The sample shows 35,000 to 45,000 clones, around 83% of them seen only once. The V gene lost 0 bases and the J gene lost 2 bases, with 14 bases spanning the gap. Germline V CDR1 and CDR2: LGHNA, YNFKEQ. The CDR3 length is 17 residues. The sample originates from a study of PD-L1 blockade in urothelial cancer. Findings and caveats of the study: TCR clonality was measured in pretreatment peripheral blood. Clonality below the median predicted better survival.

The receptor was isolated from a man aged 60 to 75 with urothelial cancer. The chain carries TRBV4-2 and TRBJ2-1, with D unclear. The sample was PBMCs, taken around atezolizumab (anti-PD-L1) treatment. The CDR3 DNA sequence: TGTGCCAGCAGCCAAGAACTTGCTAGTTCCCCCTACAATGAGCAGTTCTTC. It yields the protein CASSQELASSPYNEQFF.